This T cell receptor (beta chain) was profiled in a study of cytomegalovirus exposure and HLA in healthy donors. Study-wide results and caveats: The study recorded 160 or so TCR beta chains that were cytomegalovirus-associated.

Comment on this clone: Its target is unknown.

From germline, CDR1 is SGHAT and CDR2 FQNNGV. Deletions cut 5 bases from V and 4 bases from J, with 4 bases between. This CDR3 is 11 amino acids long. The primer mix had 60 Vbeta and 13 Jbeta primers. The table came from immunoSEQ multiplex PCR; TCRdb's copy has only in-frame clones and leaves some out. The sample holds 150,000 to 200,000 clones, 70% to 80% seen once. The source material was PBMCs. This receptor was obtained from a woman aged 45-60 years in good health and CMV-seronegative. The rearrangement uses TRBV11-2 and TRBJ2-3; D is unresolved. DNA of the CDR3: TGTGCCAGCAGCCCGGCAGATACGCAGTATTTT. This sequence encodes CASSPADTQYF. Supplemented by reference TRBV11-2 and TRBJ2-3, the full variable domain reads EAGVAQSPRYKIIEKRQSVAFWCNPISGHATLYWYQQILGQGPKLLIQFQNNGVVDDSQLPKDRFSAERLKGVDSTLKIQPAKLEDSAVYLCASSPADTQYFGPGTRLTVL.